Presented here are 23 T cell receptor beta chains from one specimen sequenced in a study of CD8 T cells in Susac syndrome (dated by TCRdb to the late 2010s). Libraries were prepared through the immunoSEQ multiplex PCR assay. RNA was extracted using the RNeasy kit, and roughly 0.45 to 1 microgram was reverse transcribed with random hexamers. TCRdb's own reprocessing of the public reads used fastp at Q25 and MiXCR and kept productive beta chains. All rows with the same CDR3 protein become a single entry with the most common DNA and genes. The sample table contains 170,000 or so distinct CDR3 sequences; only one count was recorded for 90% to 96% of them. Clones ranked in the top ten supply around 0.13% of the sample. The sequenced sample consisted of CD4+ T cells from PBMCs. The receptor set was obtained from a human donor with Susac syndrome.

The CDR3 region has the DNA TGTGCCAGCTCACCCTTCCCGGGACAGGTCGGCGAGCAGTACTTC. It is translated as CASSPFPGQVGEQYF. The chain links TRBV18 to TRBJ2-7, with 8 bases fitting TRBD1. The CDR3 has 15 amino acids. Germline CDR1 is KGHSH and CDR2 is LQKENI. V lost 3 bases, J lost 6 bases, and 10 bases stayed unmatched.

This chain uses TRBV12-2 with TRBJ1-5; the table names TRBD1, a call not compared with the DNA. TRBV12-2 is listed as a pseudogene. This CDR3 has 17 amino acids. CDR3 in amino acids: CASRFTSGAQAPQPQHF. The CDR3 nucleotides are TGTGCAAGTCGCTTCACATCCGGCGCGCAGGCGCCTCAGCCCCAGCATTTT.

The chain uses TRBV14 and TRBJ2-3, with 7 bases aligning to TRBD2. Germline V CDR1 and CDR2: SGHDN, FVKESK. The CDR3 is 13 residues long. V lost 7 bases to trimming and J lost 6 bases; unmatched junction nucleotides: 7. CDR3 bases: TGTGCCAGCAATAGAGGCGGGGGTGATACGCAGTATTTT. This encodes CASNRGGGDTQYF. Full variable domain (rest looked up from reference TRBV14 and TRBJ2-3): EAGVTQFPSHSVIEKGQTVTLRCDPISGHDNLYWYRRVMGKEIKFLLHFVKESKQDESGMPNNRFLAERTGGTYSTLKVQPAELEDSGVYFCASNRGGGDTQYFGPGTRLTVL.

The chain uses TRBV12-3 or TRBV12-4 and TRBJ2-3, with D unclear. V was pared by 3 bases and J by 9 bases, with 10 bases between. The CDR3 is 12 residues long. The CDR3 coding sequence is TGTGCCAGCAGTTTTAATTTAGAAACGCAGTATTTT. This encodes CASSFNLETQYF.

CDR3 sequence: CASSVEVNTEAFF. In DNA form, the CDR3 reads TGTGCCAGCAGCGTAGAGGTGAACACTGAAGCTTTCTTT. The chain joins TRBV9 to TRBJ1-1; D remains unclear. This CDR3 comprises 13 residues. CDR1 and CDR2 (germline): SGDLS, YYNGEE. The germline V and J ends were trimmed by 0 bases and 0 bases, with 3 bases remaining between them.

The rearrangement uses TRBV7-2 and TRBJ2-7; perhaps D is TRBD1 or TRBD2 (5 bases each). The germline V gene encodes CDR1 SGHTA and CDR2 FQGNSA. This CDR3 has 13 residues. The CDR3 loop reads CASSPLPGPLANV. The CDR3 bases are TGTGCCAGCAGCCCACTGCCGGGACCCCTGGCGAACGTC.

Only one count was recorded for this clonotype. V gene TRBV25-1 combines with J gene TRBJ1-2, with D possibly being TRBD1 (5 bases). The CDR3 has 12 amino acids. Germline CDR1 and CDR2: MGHDK and SYGVNS. V gave up 10 bases and J gave up 7 bases, with 16 bases separating them. CDR3 amino acids: CAIRRGLGGYTF. DNA of the CDR3: TGTGCCATTCGACGGGGGTTGGGTGGCTACACCTTC.

The V call is TRBV28, the J call TRBJ2-7, with D possibly TRBD1 on 6 matching bases. The V and J ends lost 6 bases and 3 bases respectively, with 21 bases between them. This CDR3 is 16 amino acids long. Germline CDR1 and CDR2: MDHEN and SYDVKM. Written as DNA, the CDR3 is TGTGCCAGCAGCAGACCGATAGCTCCCAGGGGCTACGAGCAGTACTTC. This encodes CASSRPIAPRGYEQYF. Complete variable domain (other parts from reference TRBV28 and TRBJ2-7): DVKVTQSSRYLVKRTGEKVFLECVQDMDHENMFWYRQDPGLGLRLIYFSYDVKMKEKGDIPEGYSVSREKKERFSLILESASTNQTSMYLCASSRPIAPRGYEQYFGPGTRLTVT.

The chain links TRBV9 to TRBJ2-3; D is unclear. From germline, CDR1 is SGDLS and CDR2 YYNGEE. The CDR3 loop spans 14 amino acids. Deletions cut 4 bases from V and 2 bases from J, with 11 bases between. The CDR3 DNA sequence: TGTGCCAGCAGCCCACGGCCGAACACAGATACGCAGTATTTT. Translating it yields CASSPRPNTDTQYF.

This rearrangement joins TRBV15 to TRBJ2-7; D perhaps matches TRBD2 (5 bases). Germline V lookup: CDR1 LNHNV, CDR2 YYDKDF (reference sequence). This CDR3 spans 14 amino acids. V was clipped by 0 bases and J by 1 base, with 7 bases between them. The chain's CDR3 is CATSRDPGSYEQYF. CDR3 coding DNA: TGTGCCACCAGCAGAGATCCGGGGTCCTACGAGCAGTACTTC.

The chain has TRBV20-1 and TRBJ1-2; weak D call: TRBD1 (6 bases). Germline values: CDR1 DFQATT, CDR2 SNEGSKA (reference sequence). The CDR3 is 15 residues long. V lost 4 bases to trimming and J lost 6 bases, with 21 bases between them. The CDR3 DNA is TGCAGTGCTATAAAAAATGGGGGCAAGAACGATGGCTACACCTTC. Translated: CSAIKNGGKNDGYTF.

The rearrangement uses TRBV30 and TRBJ2-1; no clear D gene. CDR1 and CDR2 (germline): GTSNPN, SVGIG (reference sequence). V was shortened by 1 base and J by 8 bases, with 15 bases between the two germline ends. This CDR3 spans 14 amino acids. The CDR3 DNA follows: TGTGCCTGGAGTGCCCCCCTCCAAAAGTATGAGCAGTTCTTC. It translates to CAWSAPLQKYEQFF.

This chain uses TRBV28 with TRBJ2-7; D gene unclear. Germline-derived CDR1 and CDR2 are MDHEN and SYDVKM. V was shortened by 5 bases and J by 4 bases, with 15 bases between the two germline ends. The CDR3 covers 14 residues. The CDR3 protein is CASSMAPWAYEQYF. The CDR3 DNA sequence: TGTGCCAGCAGTATGGCCCCCTGGGCTTACGAGCAGTACTTC. The full variable domain, in which reference TRBV28 and TRBJ2-7 provide the parts outside the CDR3, is DVKVTQSSRYLVKRTGEKVFLECVQDMDHENMFWYRQDPGLGLRLIYFSYDVKMKEKGDIPEGYSVSREKKERFSLILESASTNQTSMYLCASSMAPWAYEQYFGPGTRLTVT.

This sequence joins TRBV20-1 and TRBJ2-5; D tentatively fits TRBD1 or TRBD2 (5 bases each). V lost 6 bases and J lost 2, with 10 bases in between. Germline-derived CDR1 and CDR2 are DFQATT and SNEGSKA (reference sequence). The CDR3 extends over 12 amino acids. The CDR3 loop is CSARGRQETQYF. As DNA, the CDR3 is TGCAGTGCAAGGGGACGGCAAGAGACCCAGTACTTC.

The chain uses TRBV29-1 and TRBJ1-4; perhaps TRBD1 as D (5 bases). This CDR3 is built from 12 residues. V lost 5 bases, J lost 2 bases, and 6 bases lay in between. Germline V gene data show CDR1 as SQVTM and CDR2 as ANQGSEA. The CDR3 loop is CSVRGTNEKLFF. The DNA of the CDR3 is TGCAGCGTTCGGGGGACTAATGAAAAACTGTTTTTT.

This rearrangement joins TRBV29-1 to TRBJ1-2, with 7 nucleotides matching TRBD1. The CDR3 loop spans 12 amino acids. The germline V gene encodes CDR1 SQVTM and CDR2 ANQGSEA. Losses at the gene ends were 8 bases for V and 2 bases for J; bases not matched to a gene: 5. CDR3: CSPGQRNYGYTF. CDR3 nucleotide sequence: TGCAGCCCGGGACAGAGAAACTATGGCTACACCTTC.

The chain recombines TRBV6-2 or TRBV6-3 with TRBJ2-7; D call uncertain. Germline values: CDR1 MNHEY, CDR2 SVGEGT. This CDR3 contains 13 residues. Trimming left V 7 bases short and J 10 bases short, with 20 bases between. CDR3 protein: CASTPQASTNQYF. In DNA form, the CDR3 reads TGTGCCAGCACCCCGCAGGCTTCGACGAACCAGTACTTC.

V is TRBV7-2 and J is TRBJ2-3; either TRBD1 or TRBD2 may supply D (5 bases each). V was trimmed by 6 bases and J by 1 base, leaving 11 bases between them. CDR1 is SGHTA and CDR2 is FQGNSA in the germline V gene. The CDR3 runs to 14 residues. CDR3 amino acids: CASRPGPGTDTQYF. The CDR3 DNA is TGTGCCAGCAGGCCGGGACCCGGCACAGATACGCAGTATTTT.

V and J are TRBV6-1 and TRBJ2-6; perhaps TRBD1 as D (6 bases). CDR3 length equals 19 residues. V was shortened by 4 bases and J by 4 bases, with 23 bases between the two germline ends. Germline assignment: CDR1 MNHNS and CDR2 SASEGT. The DNA of the CDR3 is TGTGCCAGCAGTGTTAATACCGGGACACCCGTAACCGGGGCCAACGTCCTGACTTTC. This sequence encodes CASSVNTGTPVTGANVLTF.

This chain joins TRBV6-6 and TRBJ1-3; 7 bases are a match to TRBD1. J gave up 2 bases and V 6 bases, and 4 bases lay outside the gene matches. This CDR3 has 14 amino acids. Germline loops: CDR1 MNHNY, CDR2 SVGAGI (reference sequence). The CDR3 is CASSQTGTGNTIYF. Here the CDR3 DNA reads TGTGCCAGCAGCCAGACAGGGACTGGAAACACCATATATTTT.

The chain combines TRBV3-1 with TRBJ1-2; perhaps TRBD1 as D (5 bases). This CDR3 spans 13 amino acids. CDR1 is LGHDT, CDR2 YNNKEL, per germline (reference sequence). Trimming cost V 0 bases and J 8 bases, with 10 bases left between them. CDR3: CASSQERGRGYTF. CDR3 sequence (DNA): TGTGCCAGCAGCCAAGAGAGGGGAAGAGGCTACACCTTC.

The chain carries TRBV4-3 and TRBJ1-2; the match to TRBD1 covers 9 bases. V shed 5 bases and J 8 bases; nucleotides not matched to a gene: 12. Germline V gene sequence: CDR1 LGHNA, CDR2 YSLEER. This CDR3 spans 15 amino acids. Written as DNA, the CDR3 is TGCGCCAGCAGCTCCGGGACAGGGAACATGCGGGGCTACACCTTC. Its translation is CASSSGTGNMRGYTF.

V usage is TRBV7-2 and J usage is TRBJ2-7; D ambiguous. This CDR3 spans 14 amino acids. The ends were cut back, 1 base at V and 3 bases at J, with 10 bases in the middle. From germline, CDR1 is SGHTA and CDR2 FQGNSA. CDR3 in amino acids: CASSLDPALYEQYV. CDR3 nucleotides: TGTGCCAGCAGCTTAGACCCAGCTCTCTACGAGCAGTACGTC.